The present T cell receptor beta chain was sequenced within a study of blood T cell repertoires in COVID-19. Turning to the study itself: In each case, the material was cDNA or gDNA derived from T cells, B-cell-depleted T cells, or PBMCs.

Per the germline V gene, CDR1 is SEHNR and CDR2 is FQNEAQ (reference sequence). Trimming took 5 bases from V and 1 from J, leaving 12 bases between them. The CDR3 covers 15 residues. Per the original data handling: Amplified reference gene primers provided the basis for estimating nucleated cell counts. The protocol was immunoSEQ multiplex PCR, while the TCRdb copy is restricted to in-frame clones and leaves out a portion. The V and J calls and clone size were taken over from that table, and D and trimming were inferred from the DNA. The table lists about 130,000 clones, approximately 83% of them singletons.

The TCR originated in a woman over 75 with acute or convalescent COVID-19. Sequencing was done on a sample of peripheral blood. This sequence joins TRBV7-9 and TRBJ1-5, with D maybe TRBD1 (5 bases). The DNA for the CDR3 is TGTGCCAGCAGCCCCCAGCGGGGGAGCAATCAGCCCCAGCATTTT. Protein: CASSPQRGSNQPQHF.